Listed below are T cell receptor beta chains from one sample, sequenced in a study of early T cells in non-severe SARS-CoV-2 infection. TCRdb fed the 5' RACE reads into MiXCR, producing one record per CDR3 protein. The sample has some 62,000 distinct CDR3 sequences, 7.5% to 9% seen once. The sample consisted of whole blood, taken at baseline. These receptor sequences come from an adult who was a healthcare worker with PCR-confirmed SARS-CoV-2 infection or an uninfected control (not recorded which). Each CDR3 is given with its conserved first and last residue. D genes are given only for firm matches. Where a row states a size, it is once, few, many or the class of an expanded clone; other rows omit it.

d_call: NA
v_call: TRBV14
cdr3_length: 13
clone_size: NA
j_call: TRBJ2-2
cdr3_aa: CASSQDFAGELFF
cdr3_nt: TGTGCCAGCAGCCAAGATTTTGCCGGGGAGCTGTTTTTT

d_call: TRBD1
v_call: TRBV7-2
cdr3_length: 13
clone_size: NA
j_call: TRBJ1-2
cdr3_aa: CASSPAQGYGYTF
cdr3_nt: TGTGCCAGCAGCCCCGCACAGGGGTACGGCTACACCTTC

d_call: NA
v_call: TRBV7-6
cdr3_length: 15
clone_size: few
j_call: TRBJ2-3
cdr3_aa: CASSSLSLRTDTQYF
cdr3_nt: TGTGCCAGCAGCTCCCTGAGTCTTCGCACAGATACGCAGTATTTT

d_call: TRBD2
v_call: TRBV7-9
cdr3_length: 16
clone_size: few
j_call: TRBJ2-1
cdr3_aa: CASSSRGLAEGNEQFF
cdr3_nt: TGTGCCAGCAGCTCGCGGGGACTAGCGGAGGGGAATGAGCAGTTCTTC

d_call: TRBD1
v_call: TRBV20-1
cdr3_length: 15
clone_size: few
j_call: TRBJ2-7
cdr3_aa: CSARDPVTGLHEQYF
cdr3_nt: TGCAGTGCTAGAGATCCAGTGACAGGGCTTCACGAGCAGTACTTC

d_call: TRBD2
v_call: TRBV6-2/TRBV6-3
cdr3_length: 15
clone_size: NA
j_call: TRBJ2-3
cdr3_aa: CASRGLAGFTDTQYF
cdr3_nt: TGTGCCAGCAGGGGCCTAGCGGGGTTCACAGATACGCAGTATTTT

d_call: TRBD1
v_call: TRBV7-9
cdr3_length: 15
clone_size: NA
j_call: TRBJ1-1
cdr3_aa: CASSSTGGSTTEAFF
cdr3_nt: TGTGCCAGCAGCTCAACAGGGGGTTCGACCACTGAAGCTTTCTTT

d_call: TRBD2
v_call: TRBV7-9
cdr3_length: 15
clone_size: many
j_call: TRBJ2-7
cdr3_aa: CASSLASSGRYEQYF
cdr3_nt: TGTGCCAGCAGCTTAGCGTCTAGCGGGCGGTACGAGCAGTACTTC

d_call: NA
v_call: TRBV7-3
cdr3_length: 13
clone_size: few
j_call: TRBJ2-3
cdr3_aa: CASSLGGSSTQYF
cdr3_nt: TGTGCCAGCAGCTTAGGCGGTTCGTCTACGCAGTATTTT

d_call: TRBD1
v_call: TRBV18
cdr3_length: 16
clone_size: many
j_call: TRBJ1-2
cdr3_aa: CASSEGQGSFNYGYTF
cdr3_nt: TGTGCCAGCTCAGAAGGACAGGGGTCCTTCAACTATGGCTACACCTTC

d_call: TRBD1
v_call: TRBV20-1
cdr3_length: 14
clone_size: few
j_call: TRBJ1-4
cdr3_aa: CSAQGDGYNEKLFF
cdr3_nt: TGCAGTGCCCAGGGGGACGGTTATAATGAAAAACTGTTTTTT

d_call: NA
v_call: TRBV10-3
cdr3_length: 13
clone_size: few
j_call: TRBJ2-5
cdr3_aa: CAISETAQETQYF
cdr3_nt: TGTGCCATCAGTGAGACAGCCCAAGAGACCCAGTACTTC

d_call: TRBD1
v_call: TRBV6-5
cdr3_length: 14
clone_size: many
j_call: TRBJ2-5
cdr3_aa: CATYSITGDETQYF
cdr3_nt: TGTGCCACCTACTCGATTACAGGGGATGAGACCCAGTACTTC

d_call: TRBD1
v_call: TRBV7-3
cdr3_length: 16
clone_size: few
j_call: TRBJ1-6
cdr3_aa: CASSLAQGTGGSPLHF
cdr3_nt: TGTGCCAGCAGCTTGGCCCAGGGGACAGGAGGCTCACCCCTCCACTTT

d_call: NA
v_call: TRBV2
cdr3_length: 13
clone_size: many
j_call: TRBJ2-1
cdr3_aa: CASTEGSYNEQFF
cdr3_nt: TGTGCCAGCACGGAAGGCTCCTACAATGAGCAGTTCTTC

d_call: TRBD2
v_call: TRBV19
cdr3_length: 15
clone_size: NA
j_call: TRBJ2-7
cdr3_aa: CASSALAGGPGEQYF
cdr3_nt: TGTGCCAGTAGTGCACTAGCGGGAGGGCCTGGCGAGCAGTACTTC

d_call: NA
v_call: TRBV6-2/TRBV6-3
cdr3_length: 16
clone_size: few
j_call: TRBJ2-7
cdr3_aa: CASTKTPGHATYEQYF
cdr3_nt: TGTGCCAGCACTAAAACTCCGGGACATGCCACCTACGAGCAGTACTTC

d_call: NA
v_call: TRBV5-6
cdr3_length: 14
clone_size: few
j_call: TRBJ1-1
cdr3_aa: CASSLDLGFAEAFF
cdr3_nt: TGTGCCAGCAGCTTGGACCTTGGGTTCGCTGAAGCTTTCTTT

d_call: TRBD2
v_call: TRBV9
cdr3_length: 16
clone_size: few
j_call: TRBJ2-2
cdr3_aa: CASSPRGGQNTGELFF
cdr3_nt: TGTGCCAGCAGCCCCCGGGGGGGTCAGAACACCGGGGAGCTGTTTTTT

d_call: NA
v_call: TRBV2
cdr3_length: 13
clone_size: NA
j_call: TRBJ1-5
cdr3_aa: CASTRQENQPQHF
cdr3_nt: TGTGCCAGCACCCGACAGGAAAATCAGCCCCAGCATTTT

d_call: NA
v_call: TRBV7-2
cdr3_length: 15
clone_size: NA
j_call: TRBJ2-1
cdr3_aa: CASSFTGSSYNEQFF
cdr3_nt: TGTGCCAGCAGCTTTACAGGAAGCTCCTACAATGAGCAGTTCTTC

d_call: TRBD1
v_call: TRBV7-8
cdr3_length: 17
clone_size: many
j_call: TRBJ1-1
cdr3_aa: CASSLAPTGYGNTEAFF
cdr3_nt: TGTGCCAGCAGCTTAGCCCCGACAGGGTACGGGAACACTGAAGCTTTCTTT

d_call: NA
v_call: TRBV20-1
cdr3_length: 18
clone_size: many
j_call: TRBJ2-5
cdr3_aa: CSASSLASASGEEETQYF
cdr3_nt: TGCAGTGCTAGTTCTCTGGCTAGCGCCTCGGGAGAGGAAGAGACCCAGTACTTC

d_call: TRBD2
v_call: TRBV20-1
cdr3_length: 15
clone_size: NA
j_call: TRBJ2-1
cdr3_aa: CSAPRTSGSGNEQFF
cdr3_nt: TGCAGTGCTCCACGGACTAGCGGGAGTGGGAATGAGCAGTTCTTC

d_call: NA
v_call: TRBV7-6
cdr3_length: 13
clone_size: few
j_call: TRBJ2-2
cdr3_aa: CASSWGNTGELFF
cdr3_nt: TGTGCCAGCAGCTGGGGGAACACCGGGGAGCTGTTTTTT

d_call: TRBD1
v_call: TRBV19
cdr3_length: 16
clone_size: NA
j_call: TRBJ1-2
cdr3_aa: CASSTRRDRAHYGYTF
cdr3_nt: TGTGCCAGTAGTACTCGCCGGGACAGGGCCCACTATGGCTACACCTTC

d_call: TRBD2
v_call: TRBV19
cdr3_length: 17
clone_size: few
j_call: TRBJ2-1
cdr3_aa: CASSIAGTSGSYNEQFF
cdr3_nt: TGTGCCAGTAGTATCGCCGGGACTAGCGGATCGTACAATGAGCAGTTCTTC

d_call: NA
v_call: TRBV18
cdr3_length: 13
clone_size: many
j_call: TRBJ1-5
cdr3_aa: CASSPGRDQPQHF
cdr3_nt: TGTGCCAGCTCACCGGGGAGAGATCAGCCCCAGCATTTT

d_call: TRBD2
v_call: TRBV28
cdr3_length: 15
clone_size: many
j_call: TRBJ2-1
cdr3_aa: CASTWGTSSYNEQFF
cdr3_nt: TGTGCCAGCACCTGGGGGACTAGCTCCTACAATGAGCAGTTCTTC

d_call: NA
v_call: TRBV7-6
cdr3_length: 17
clone_size: many
j_call: TRBJ2-2
cdr3_aa: CASSLAGWRSRTGELFF
cdr3_nt: TGTGCCAGCAGCTTAGCGGGTTGGAGGAGTCGCACCGGGGAGCTGTTTTTT

d_call: NA
v_call: TRBV5-1
cdr3_length: 14
clone_size: NA
j_call: TRBJ2-1
cdr3_aa: CASSLELADNEQFF
cdr3_nt: TGCGCCAGCAGCTTGGAGTTGGCGGACAATGAGCAGTTCTTC

d_call: TRBD2
v_call: TRBV20-1
cdr3_length: 17
clone_size: NA
j_call: TRBJ2-1
cdr3_aa: CSARDHLVSSGRNEQFF
cdr3_nt: TGCAGTGCTAGAGATCACCTCGTTTCTAGCGGGAGAAATGAGCAGTTCTTC

d_call: TRBD2
v_call: TRBV12-3/TRBV12-4
cdr3_length: 12
clone_size: NA
j_call: TRBJ2-1
cdr3_aa: CASSPGGRALFF
cdr3_nt: TGTGCCAGCAGTCCCGGCGGGAGGGCCTTGTTCTTC

d_call: NA
v_call: TRBV29-1
cdr3_length: 12
clone_size: many
j_call: TRBJ2-1
cdr3_aa: CSSRKGYNEQFF
cdr3_nt: TGCAGCTCCAGAAAGGGCTACAATGAGCAGTTCTTC

d_call: NA
v_call: TRBV20-1
cdr3_length: 11
clone_size: many
j_call: TRBJ2-1
cdr3_aa: CSAYWNREQFF
cdr3_nt: TGCAGTGCCTACTGGAATAGGGAGCAGTTCTTC